This T cell receptor (beta chain) was captured in a study of T-cell memory formation after mild COVID-19. For the study at large: Across donors, TCR clusters were largely donor specific.

TCRdb reprocessed the 5' RACE reads with MiXCR, giving one entry per CDR3 protein. The sample gives 200,000 to 250,000 distinct CDR3 sequences, roughly 15% of which show up once; around 2.2% is in the top ten. Study observations and caveats: Second-wave clones reaching peak frequency on day 37 lacked confirmed SARS-CoV-2 specificity. Among clones contracting day 15 to 85, CD4/CD8 was balanced, whereas later expanders leaned CD4+. Mainly CM and EM harbored the contracting CD4+ clones; mainly EMRA harbored the CD8+ ones.

This clonotype was observed a handful of times. Its antigen is still unknown. V lost 5 bases to trimming and J lost 3 bases; unmatched junction nucleotides: 7. CDR3 length: 15 amino acids. The chain links TRBV12-3 or TRBV12-4 to TRBJ2-7; 10 nucleotides match TRBD1. Material: PBMCs or a T cell subset sorted from them (not recorded which). The clonotype was recovered from an adult woman who had mild COVID-19 (a few samples of this study predate the infection). Cell type and time point are not known. The CDR3 coding sequence is TGTGCCAGCAGTCCTCGGGGACAGGGGAACTACGAGCAGTACTTC. Its protein is CASSPRGQGNYEQYF.